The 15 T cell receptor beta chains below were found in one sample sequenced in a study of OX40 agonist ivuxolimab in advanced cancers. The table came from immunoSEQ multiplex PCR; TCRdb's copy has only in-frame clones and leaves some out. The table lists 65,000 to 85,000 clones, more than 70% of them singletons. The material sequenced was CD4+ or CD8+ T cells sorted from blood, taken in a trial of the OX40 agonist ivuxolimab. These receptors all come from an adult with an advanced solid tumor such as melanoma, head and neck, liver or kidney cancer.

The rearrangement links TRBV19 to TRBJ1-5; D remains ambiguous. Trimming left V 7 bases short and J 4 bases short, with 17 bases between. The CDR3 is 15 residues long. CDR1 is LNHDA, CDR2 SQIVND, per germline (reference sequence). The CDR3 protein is CASIDPGWRNQPQHF. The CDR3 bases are TGTGCCAGTATCGACCCCGGGTGGAGAAATCAGCCCCAGCATTTT.

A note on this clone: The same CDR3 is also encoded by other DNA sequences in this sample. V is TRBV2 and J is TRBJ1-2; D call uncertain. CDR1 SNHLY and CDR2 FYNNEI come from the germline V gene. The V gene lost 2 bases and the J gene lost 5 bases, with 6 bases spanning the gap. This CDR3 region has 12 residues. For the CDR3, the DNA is TGTGCCAGCAGTGAATCGGGATATGGCTACACCTTC. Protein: CASSESGYGYTF.

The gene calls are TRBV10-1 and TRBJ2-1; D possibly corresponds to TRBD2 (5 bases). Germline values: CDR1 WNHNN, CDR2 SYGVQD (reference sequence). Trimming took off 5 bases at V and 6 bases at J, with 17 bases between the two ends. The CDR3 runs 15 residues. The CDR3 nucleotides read TGCGCCAGCAGTCGAGCGGCCTCGGTTTCCAATGAGCAGTTCTTC. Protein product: CASSRAASVSNEQFF.

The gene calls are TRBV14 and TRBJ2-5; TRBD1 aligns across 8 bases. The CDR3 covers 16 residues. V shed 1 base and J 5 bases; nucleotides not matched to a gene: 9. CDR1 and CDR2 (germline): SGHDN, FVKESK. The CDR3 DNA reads TGTGCCAGCAGCCAAGCCGGGACAGGAGGTTTTGAGACCCAGTACTTC. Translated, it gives CASSQAGTGGFETQYF.

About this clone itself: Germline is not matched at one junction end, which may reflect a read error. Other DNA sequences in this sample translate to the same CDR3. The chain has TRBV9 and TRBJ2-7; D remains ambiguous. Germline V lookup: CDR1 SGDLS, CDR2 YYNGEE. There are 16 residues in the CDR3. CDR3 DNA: TGCGCCAGCAGCGTAGAACCGCGGCAGCCCTCCTACGAGCAGTACTTC. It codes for CASSVEPRQPSYEQYF.

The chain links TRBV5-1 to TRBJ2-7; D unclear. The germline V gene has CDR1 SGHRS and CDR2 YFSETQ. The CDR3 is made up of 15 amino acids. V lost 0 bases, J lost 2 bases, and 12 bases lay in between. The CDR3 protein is CASSLVSGRTYEQYF. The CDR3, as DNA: TGCGCCAGCAGCTTGGTTTCGGGCAGGACCTACGAGCAGTACTTC.

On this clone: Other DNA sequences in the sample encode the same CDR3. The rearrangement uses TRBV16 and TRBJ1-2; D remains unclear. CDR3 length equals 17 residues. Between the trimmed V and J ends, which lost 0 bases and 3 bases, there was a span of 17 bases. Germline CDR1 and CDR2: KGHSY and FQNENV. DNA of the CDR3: TGTGCCAGCAGCCAATCGATGTCAGACTACAAGGACTATGGCTACACCTTC. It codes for CASSQSMSDYKDYGYTF.

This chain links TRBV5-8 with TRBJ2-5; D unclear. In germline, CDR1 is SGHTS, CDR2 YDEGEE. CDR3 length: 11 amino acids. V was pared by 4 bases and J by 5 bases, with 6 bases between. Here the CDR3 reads CASSQRETQYF. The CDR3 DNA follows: TGTGCCAGCAGCCAACGGGAGACCCAGTACTTC.

The CDR3 region is CASSEGGRGRDTQYF. CDR3 nucleotides: TGTGCCAGCAGTGAAGGGGGCAGGGGAAGAGATACGCAGTATTTT. The chain employs TRBV2 and TRBJ2-3; D may be TRBD1 (6 bases). V lost 1 base and J 5 bases, leaving 13 bases between the germline ends. CDR3 length: 15 residues. The germline V gene has CDR1 SNHLY and CDR2 FYNNEI.

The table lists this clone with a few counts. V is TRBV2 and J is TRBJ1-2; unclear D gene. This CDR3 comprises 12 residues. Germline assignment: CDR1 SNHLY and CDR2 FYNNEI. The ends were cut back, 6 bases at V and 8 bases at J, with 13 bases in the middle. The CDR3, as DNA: TGTGCCAGCAGGTACCAGGAGGAAGGCTACACCTTC. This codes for CASRYQEEGYTF.

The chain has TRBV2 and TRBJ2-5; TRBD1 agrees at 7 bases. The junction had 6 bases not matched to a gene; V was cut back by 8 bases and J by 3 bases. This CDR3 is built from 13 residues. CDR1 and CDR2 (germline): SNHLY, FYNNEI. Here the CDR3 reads CASGYTGEETQYF. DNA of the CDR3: TGTGCCAGCGGATATACAGGGGAAGAGACCCAGTACTTC.

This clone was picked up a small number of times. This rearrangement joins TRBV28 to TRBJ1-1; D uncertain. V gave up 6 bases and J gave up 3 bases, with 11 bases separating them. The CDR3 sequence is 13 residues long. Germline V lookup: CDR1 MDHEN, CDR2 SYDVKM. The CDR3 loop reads CASSSLWDTEAFF. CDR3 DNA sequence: TGTGCCAGCAGCTCACTCTGGGACACTGAAGCTTTCTTT. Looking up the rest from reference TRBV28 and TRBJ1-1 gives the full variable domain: DVKVTQSSRYLVKRTGEKVFLECVQDMDHENMFWYRQDPGLGLRLIYFSYDVKMKEKGDIPEGYSVSREKKERFSLILESASTNQTSMYLCASSSLWDTEAFFGQGTRLTVV.

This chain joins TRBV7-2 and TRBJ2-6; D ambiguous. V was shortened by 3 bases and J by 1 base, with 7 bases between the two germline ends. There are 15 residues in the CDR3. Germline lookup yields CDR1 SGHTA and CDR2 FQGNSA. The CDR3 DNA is TGTGCCAGCAGCTTTTGGCCGTCTGGGGCCAACGTCCTGACTTTC. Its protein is CASSFWPSGANVLTF.

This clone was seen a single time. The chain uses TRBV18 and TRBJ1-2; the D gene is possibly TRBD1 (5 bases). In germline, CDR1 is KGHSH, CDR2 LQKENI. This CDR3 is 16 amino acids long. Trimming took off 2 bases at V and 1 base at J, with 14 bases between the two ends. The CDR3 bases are TGTGCCAGCTCACCATCGAGAACAGACAGTAACTATGGCTACACCTTC. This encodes CASSPSRTDSNYGYTF.

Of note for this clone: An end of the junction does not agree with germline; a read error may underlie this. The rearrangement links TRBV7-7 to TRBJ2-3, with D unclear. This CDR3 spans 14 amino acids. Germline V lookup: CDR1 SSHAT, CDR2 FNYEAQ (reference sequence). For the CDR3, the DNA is TGTGCTAGCAGCTTACAAGGGAATCGGGATACGCAGTATTTT. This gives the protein CASSLQGNRDTQYF.